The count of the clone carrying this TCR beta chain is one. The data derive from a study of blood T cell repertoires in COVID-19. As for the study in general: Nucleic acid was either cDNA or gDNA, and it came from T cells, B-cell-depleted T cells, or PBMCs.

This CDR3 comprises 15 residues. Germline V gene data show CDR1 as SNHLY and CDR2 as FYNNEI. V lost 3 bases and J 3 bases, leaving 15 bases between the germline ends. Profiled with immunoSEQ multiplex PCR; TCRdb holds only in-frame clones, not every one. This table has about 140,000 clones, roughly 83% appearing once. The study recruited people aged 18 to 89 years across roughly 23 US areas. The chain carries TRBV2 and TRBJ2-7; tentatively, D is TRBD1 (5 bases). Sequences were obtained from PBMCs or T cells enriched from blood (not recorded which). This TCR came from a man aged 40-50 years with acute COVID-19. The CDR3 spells CASSEVRGPFYEQYF. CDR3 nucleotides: TGTGCCAGCAGTGAGGTTAGGGGCCCCTTCTACGAGCAGTACTTC.